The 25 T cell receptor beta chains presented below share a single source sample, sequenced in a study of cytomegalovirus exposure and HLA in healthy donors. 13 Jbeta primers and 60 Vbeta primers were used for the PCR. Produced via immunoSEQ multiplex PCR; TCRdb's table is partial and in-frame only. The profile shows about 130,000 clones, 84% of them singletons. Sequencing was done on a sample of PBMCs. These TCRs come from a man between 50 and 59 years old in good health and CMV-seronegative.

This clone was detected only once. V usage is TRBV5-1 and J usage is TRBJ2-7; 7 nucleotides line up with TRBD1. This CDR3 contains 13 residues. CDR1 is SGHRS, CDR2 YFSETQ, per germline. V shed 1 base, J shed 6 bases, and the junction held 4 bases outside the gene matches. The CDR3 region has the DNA TGCGCCAGCAGCTTGACAGGGGTAAGCGAGCAGTACTTC. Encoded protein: CASSLTGVSEQYF.

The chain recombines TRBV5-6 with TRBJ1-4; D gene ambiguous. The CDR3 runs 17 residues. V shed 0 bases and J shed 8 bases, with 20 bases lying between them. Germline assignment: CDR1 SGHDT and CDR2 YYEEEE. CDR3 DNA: TGTGCCAGCAGCTTGGCCGATCGGCGGGAGGGCGCCGAAAAACTGTTTTTT. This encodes CASSLADRREGAEKLFF.

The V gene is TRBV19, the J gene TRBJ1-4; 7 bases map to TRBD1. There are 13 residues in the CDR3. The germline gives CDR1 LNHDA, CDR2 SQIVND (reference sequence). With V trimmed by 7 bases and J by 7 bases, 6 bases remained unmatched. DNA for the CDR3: TGTGCCAGTAATACAGGGGCGGGTGAAAAACTGTTTTTT. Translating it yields CASNTGAGEKLFF.

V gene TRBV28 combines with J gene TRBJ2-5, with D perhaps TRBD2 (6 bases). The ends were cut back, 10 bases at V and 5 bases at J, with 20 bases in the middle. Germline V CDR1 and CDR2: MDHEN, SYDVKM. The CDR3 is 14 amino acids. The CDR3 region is CAIRRGGASETQYF. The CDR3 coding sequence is TGTGCCATCCGTCGTGGAGGGGCCTCGGAGACCCAGTACTTC.

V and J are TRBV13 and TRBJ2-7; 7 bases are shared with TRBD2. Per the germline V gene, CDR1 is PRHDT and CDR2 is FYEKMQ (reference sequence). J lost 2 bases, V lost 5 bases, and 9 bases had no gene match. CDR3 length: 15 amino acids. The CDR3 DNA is TGTGCCAGCAGCCCGCCGGGACGGGGGGCCTACGAGCAGTACTTC. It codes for CASSPPGRGAYEQYF.

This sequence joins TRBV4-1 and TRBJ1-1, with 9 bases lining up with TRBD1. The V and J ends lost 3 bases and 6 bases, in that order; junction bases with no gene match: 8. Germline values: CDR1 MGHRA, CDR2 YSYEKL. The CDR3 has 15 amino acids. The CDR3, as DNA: TGCGCCAGCAGCCATGGACAGGGGACCTTCTCTGAAGCTTTCTTT. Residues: CASSHGQGTFSEAFF.

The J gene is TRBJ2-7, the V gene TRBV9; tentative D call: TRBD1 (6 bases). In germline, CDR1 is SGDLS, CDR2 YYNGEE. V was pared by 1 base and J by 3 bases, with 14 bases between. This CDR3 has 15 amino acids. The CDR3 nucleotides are TGTGCCAGCAGCGTAAGTTCGGGACATTACTACGAGCAGTACTTC. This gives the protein CASSVSSGHYYEQYF.

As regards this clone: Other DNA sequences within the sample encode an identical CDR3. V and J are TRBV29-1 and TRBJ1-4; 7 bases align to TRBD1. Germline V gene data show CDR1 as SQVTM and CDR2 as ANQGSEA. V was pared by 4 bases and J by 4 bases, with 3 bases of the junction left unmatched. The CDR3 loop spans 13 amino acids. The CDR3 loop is CSVGGQSNEKLFF. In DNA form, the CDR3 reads TGCAGCGTTGGGGGACAGAGTAATGAAAAACTGTTTTTT.

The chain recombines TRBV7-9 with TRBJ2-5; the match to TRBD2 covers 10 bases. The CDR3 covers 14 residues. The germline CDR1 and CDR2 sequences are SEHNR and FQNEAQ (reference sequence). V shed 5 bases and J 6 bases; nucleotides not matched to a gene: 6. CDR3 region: CASSPRTSGKTQYF. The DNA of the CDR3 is TGTGCCAGCAGCCCAAGGACTAGCGGAAAGACCCAGTACTTC.

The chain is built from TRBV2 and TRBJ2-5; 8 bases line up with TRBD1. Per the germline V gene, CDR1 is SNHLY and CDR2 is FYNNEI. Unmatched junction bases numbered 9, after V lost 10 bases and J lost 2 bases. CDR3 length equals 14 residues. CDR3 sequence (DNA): TGTGCCACCACCCTCCGGGACAGGCAAGAGACCCAGTACTTC. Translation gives CATTLRDRQETQYF. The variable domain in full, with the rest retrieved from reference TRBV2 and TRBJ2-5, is EPEVTQTPSHQVTQMGQEVILRCVPISNHLYFYWYRQILGQKVEFLVSFYNNEISEKSEIFDDQFSVERPDGSNFTLKIRSTKLEDSAMYFCATTLRDRQETQYFGPGTRLLVL.

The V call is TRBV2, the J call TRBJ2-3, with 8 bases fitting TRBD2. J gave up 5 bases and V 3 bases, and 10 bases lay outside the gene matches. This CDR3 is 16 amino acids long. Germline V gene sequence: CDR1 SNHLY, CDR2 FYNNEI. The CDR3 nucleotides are TGTGCCAGCAGTGAGGTCTCCCGTAGCGGGGTAGATACGCAGTATTTT. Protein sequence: CASSEVSRSGVDTQYF. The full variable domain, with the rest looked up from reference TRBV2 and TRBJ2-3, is EPEVTQTPSHQVTQMGQEVILRCVPISNHLYFYWYRQILGQKVEFLVSFYNNEISEKSEIFDDQFSVERPDGSNFTLKIRSTKLEDSAMYFCASSEVSRSGVDTQYFGPGTRLTVL.

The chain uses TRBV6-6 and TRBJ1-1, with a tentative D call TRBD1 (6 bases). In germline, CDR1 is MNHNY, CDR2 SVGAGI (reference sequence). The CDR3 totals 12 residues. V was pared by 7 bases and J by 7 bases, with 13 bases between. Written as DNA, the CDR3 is TGTGCCAGCACCAAAGGACAGAATGAAGCTTTCTTT. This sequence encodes CASTKGQNEAFF.

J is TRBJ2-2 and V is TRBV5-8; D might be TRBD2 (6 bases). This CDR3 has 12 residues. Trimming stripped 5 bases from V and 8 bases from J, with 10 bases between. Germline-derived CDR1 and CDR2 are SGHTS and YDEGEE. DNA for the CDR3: TGTGCCAGCAGTCGGACTACAGGGGAGCTGTTTTTT. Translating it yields CASSRTTGELFF.

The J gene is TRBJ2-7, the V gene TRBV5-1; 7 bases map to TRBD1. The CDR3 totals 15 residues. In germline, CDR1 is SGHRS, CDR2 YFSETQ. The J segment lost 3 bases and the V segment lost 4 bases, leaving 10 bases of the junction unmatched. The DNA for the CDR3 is TGCGCCAGCAGCCCACCGTCCCGGGACAGCTACGAGCAGTACTTC. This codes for CASSPPSRDSYEQYF.

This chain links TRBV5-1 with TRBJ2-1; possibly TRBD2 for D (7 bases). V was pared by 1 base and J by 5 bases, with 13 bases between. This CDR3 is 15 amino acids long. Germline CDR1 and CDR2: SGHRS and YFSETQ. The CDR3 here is CASSLMTGGHNEQFF. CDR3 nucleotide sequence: TGCGCCAGCAGCTTGATGACGGGGGGCCACAATGAGCAGTTCTTC.

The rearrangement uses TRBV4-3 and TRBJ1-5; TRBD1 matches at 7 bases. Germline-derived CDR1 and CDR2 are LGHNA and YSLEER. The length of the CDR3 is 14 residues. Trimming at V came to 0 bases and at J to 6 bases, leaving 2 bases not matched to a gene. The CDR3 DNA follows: TGCGCCAGCAGCCAAGAGACAGGGAGTCAGCCCCAGCATTTT. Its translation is CASSQETGSQPQHF.

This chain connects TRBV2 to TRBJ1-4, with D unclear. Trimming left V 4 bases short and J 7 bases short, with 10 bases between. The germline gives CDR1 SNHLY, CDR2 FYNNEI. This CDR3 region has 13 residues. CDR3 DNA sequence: TGTGCCAGCAGTGGAGTGGGCAGTGAAAAACTGTTTTTT. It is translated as CASSGVGSEKLFF.

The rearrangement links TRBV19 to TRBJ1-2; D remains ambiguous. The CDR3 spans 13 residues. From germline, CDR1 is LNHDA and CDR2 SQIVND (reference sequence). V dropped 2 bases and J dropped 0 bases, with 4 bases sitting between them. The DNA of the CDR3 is TGTGCCAGTAGTATATCAGCTAACTATGGCTACACCTTC. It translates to CASSISANYGYTF.

CDR3 in DNA: TGTGCCAGCAGCTTGTTTACAGGGATGAACACTGAAGCTTTCTTT. Encoded protein: CASSLFTGMNTEAFF. The chain joins TRBV5-6 to TRBJ1-1; D is perhaps TRBD1 (6 bases). From germline, CDR1 is SGHDT and CDR2 YYEEEE. The CDR3 is made up of 15 amino acids. The V end was cut by 1 base, the J end by 0 bases, with 10 bases between.

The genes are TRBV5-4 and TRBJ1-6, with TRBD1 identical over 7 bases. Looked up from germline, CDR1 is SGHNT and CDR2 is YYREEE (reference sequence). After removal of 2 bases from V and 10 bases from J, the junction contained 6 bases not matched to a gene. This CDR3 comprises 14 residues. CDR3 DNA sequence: TGTGCCAGCAGCTTACGGACAGGCCCCTCACCCCTCCACTTT. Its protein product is CASSLRTGPSPLHF.

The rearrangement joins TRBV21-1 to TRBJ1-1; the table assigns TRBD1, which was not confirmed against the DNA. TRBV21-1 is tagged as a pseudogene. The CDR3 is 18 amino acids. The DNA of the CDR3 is TGTGCCAGTCCTGCAACTAAAAGACAGGGCCCCATGAACACTGAAGCTTTCTTT. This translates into CASPATKRQGPMNTEAFF.

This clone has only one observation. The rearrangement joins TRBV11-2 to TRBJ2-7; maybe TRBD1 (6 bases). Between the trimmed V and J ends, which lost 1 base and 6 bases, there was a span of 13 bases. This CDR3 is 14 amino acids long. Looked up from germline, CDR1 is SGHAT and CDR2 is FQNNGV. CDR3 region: CASSLGSAGAEQYF. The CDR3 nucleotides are TGTGCCAGCAGCTTAGGGTCGGCAGGGGCCGAGCAGTACTTC.

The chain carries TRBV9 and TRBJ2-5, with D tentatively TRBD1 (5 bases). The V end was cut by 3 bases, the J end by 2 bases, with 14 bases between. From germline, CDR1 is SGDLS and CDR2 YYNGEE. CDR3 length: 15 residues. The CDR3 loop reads CASSATNRRQETQYF. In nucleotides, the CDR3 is TGTGCCAGCAGCGCCACAAACAGGAGACAAGAGACCCAGTACTTC.

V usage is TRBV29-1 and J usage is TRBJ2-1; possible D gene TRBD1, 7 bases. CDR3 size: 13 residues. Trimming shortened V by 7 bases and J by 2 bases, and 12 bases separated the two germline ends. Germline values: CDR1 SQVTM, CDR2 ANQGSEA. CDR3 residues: CSGGTVPYNEQFF. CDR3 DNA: TGCAGCGGCGGGACAGTCCCCTACAATGAGCAGTTCTTC.

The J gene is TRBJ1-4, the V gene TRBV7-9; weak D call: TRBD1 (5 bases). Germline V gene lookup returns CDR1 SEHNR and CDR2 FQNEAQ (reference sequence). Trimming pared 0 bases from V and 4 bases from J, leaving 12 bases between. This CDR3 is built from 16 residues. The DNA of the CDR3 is TGTGCCAGCAGCTTAGCAACAGGACGGAGTAATGAAAAACTGTTTTTT. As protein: CASSLATGRSNEKLFF.